These 31 T cell receptor beta chains share one sample of origin, sequenced in a study of tumor-infiltrating lymphocytes in localized non-small cell lung cancer. The data were produced by immunoSEQ multiplex PCR, yet TCRdb's version contains in-frame clones alone and is incomplete. The data show 15,000 to 20,000 clones, with about three quarters seen just once and 4.9% held by the top ten. Sequencing was done on a sample of lung tumor tissue. The receptors were sampled from a human donor with non-small cell lung cancer.

The chain links TRBV2 to TRBJ1-4; TRBD1 might be the D (6 bases). Trimming took off 10 bases at V and 3 bases at J, with 15 bases between the two ends. CDR3 length equals 14 residues. Germline CDR1 and CDR2: SNHLY and FYNNEI. This CDR3 reads CATTRGSSNEKLFF. The CDR3 coding sequence is TGTGCCACCACAAGGGGGTCCTCTAATGAAAAACTGTTTTTT.

The J gene is TRBJ2-1, the V gene TRBV4-3; 10 nucleotides match TRBD2. Germline V CDR1 and CDR2: LGHNA, YSLEER. V lost 0 bases and J lost 7; bases outside the gene matches: 3. The CDR3 spans 15 residues. The CDR3 sequence: CASSQEPSGSNEQFF. The CDR3 nucleotides read TGCGCCAGCAGCCAAGAGCCTAGCGGGAGTAATGAGCAGTTCTTC.

This sequence joins TRBV6-6 and TRBJ1-2, with 11 bases identical to TRBD1. V trimming: 6 bases; J trimming: 3 bases; junction bases outside the gene matches: 3. The CDR3 loop spans 14 amino acids. Per germline, CDR1 MNHNY and CDR2 SVGAGI (reference sequence). In DNA, the CDR3 is TGTGCCAGCAGAGGACAGGGGGCGGACTATGGCTACACCTTC. Translation: CASRGQGADYGYTF.

The chain uses TRBV5-6 and TRBJ1-1; D is uncertain. Germline lookup yields CDR1 SGHDT and CDR2 YYEEEE. With 5 bases removed from V and 2 bases from J, the gap between germline ends came to 16 bases. This CDR3 has 15 residues. The CDR3 sequence is CASRRRTERNTEAFF. The CDR3 DNA sequence: TGTGCCAGCAGGCGACGGACGGAGCGTAACACTGAAGCTTTCTTT. The whole variable domain, filled in from reference TRBV5-6 and TRBJ1-1, reads DAGVTQSPTHLIKTRGQQVTLRCSPKSGHDTVSWYQQALGQGPQFIFQYYEEEERQRGNFPDRFSGHQFPNYSSELNVNALLLGDSALYLCASRRRTERNTEAFFGQGTRLTVV.

CDR3 region: CASSTPRTSFYEQYF. The CDR3 nucleotides are TGTGCCAGCAGTACCCCCAGGACTAGTTTCTACGAGCAGTACTTC. The chain uses TRBV6-5 and TRBJ2-7; 7 bases agree with TRBD2. The V and J ends lost 5 bases and 3 bases, in that order; junction bases with no gene match: 10. The CDR3 runs 15 residues. Germline loops: CDR1 MNHEY, CDR2 SVGAGI.

V gene TRBV18 combines with J gene TRBJ2-5; D perhaps matches TRBD2 (6 bases). Germline CDR1 and CDR2: KGHSH and LQKENI. This CDR3 contains 15 residues. V lost 2 bases and J lost 0, with 10 bases in between. In nucleotides, the CDR3 is TGTGCCAGCTCACCAAAGCGGGCGCACCAAGAGACCCAGTACTTC. Its protein is CASSPKRAHQETQYF.

The chain has TRBV18 and TRBJ1-1; tentative D call: TRBD1 (6 bases). This CDR3 region has 14 residues. Germline V lookup: CDR1 KGHSH, CDR2 LQKENI. The ends were cut back, 3 bases at V and 4 bases at J, with 12 bases in the middle. The CDR3 DNA is TGTGCCAGCTCACCCCGAGAAGGGGGCACTGAAGCTTTCTTT. Amino acids: CASSPREGGTEAFF. Combining the CDR3 with reference TRBV18 and TRBJ1-1 gives the whole variable domain NAGVMQNPRHLVRRRGQEARLRCSPMKGHSHVYWYRQLPEEGLKFMVYLQKENIIDESGMPKERFSAEFPKEGPSILRIQQVVRGDSAAYFCASSPREGGTEAFFGQGTRLTVV.

The chain has TRBV27 and TRBJ1-2; no reliable D call. Looked up from germline, CDR1 is MNHEY and CDR2 is SMNVEV (reference sequence). V lost 4 bases to trimming and J lost 7 bases, with 13 bases between them. This CDR3 has 13 amino acids. For the CDR3, the DNA is TGTGCCAGCAGTTCCCACGCCCGACTTGGCTACACCTTC. Translating gives CASSSHARLGYTF.

This clone was counted a few times. This chain joins TRBV6-5 and TRBJ2-7; 8 bases are shared with TRBD2. Germline CDR1 reads MNHEY; CDR2 reads SVGAGI. The junction had 6 bases not matched to a gene; V was cut back by 5 bases and J by 6 bases. This CDR3 has 13 amino acids. The CDR3 nucleotides are TGTGCCAGCAGTCTCGGACTAGCTGGCGAGCAGTACTTC. Its protein product is CASSLGLAGEQYF.

In its sample, this clone is medium-sized. The chain links TRBV10-3 to TRBJ2-1; 14 bases are shared with TRBD2. With V trimmed by 6 bases and J by 7 bases, 8 bases remained unmatched. Looked up from germline, CDR1 is ENHRY and CDR2 is SYGVKD. The CDR3 has 16 residues. The CDR3 bases are TGTGCCATCAGGGTGACTAGCGGGGGGGCGAGGAATGAGCAGTTCTTC. This gives the protein CAIRVTSGGARNEQFF.

The chain has TRBV27 and TRBJ1-6; 9 bases align to TRBD1. Per germline, CDR1 MNHEY and CDR2 SMNVEV (reference sequence). The CDR3 has 16 amino acids. With V trimmed by 2 bases and J by 4 bases, 3 bases remained unmatched. As DNA, the CDR3 is TGTGCCAGCAGTTTACCGACAGGGGGATATAATTCACCCCTCCACTTT. Its protein product is CASSLPTGGYNSPLHF.

The rearrangement uses TRBV28 and TRBJ1-5; D is unresolved. Trimming removed 7 bases from V and 2 bases from J, with 15 bases in between. In germline, CDR1 is MDHEN, CDR2 SYDVKM. The length of the CDR3 is 15 residues. The CDR3 here is CASTRTPEGNQPQHF. The CDR3 DNA reads as TGTGCCAGCACCCGGACCCCGGAAGGCAATCAGCCCCAGCATTTT.

This sequence joins TRBV5-1 and TRBJ1-5; D remains ambiguous. The germline gives CDR1 SGHRS, CDR2 YFSETQ. Trimming pared 0 bases from V and 2 bases from J, leaving 12 bases between. CDR3 length: 16 amino acids. This chain's CDR3 is CASSLGVQDGNQPQHF. DNA of the CDR3: TGCGCCAGCAGCTTGGGTGTGCAGGATGGCAATCAGCCCCAGCATTTT.

This chain uses TRBV9 with TRBJ2-2; TRBD1 aligns across 12 bases. Germline V gene sequence: CDR1 SGDLS, CDR2 YYNGEE. V gave up 3 bases and J gave up 5 bases; unmatched junction bases: 8. The CDR3 has 17 amino acids. The CDR3 loop reads CASSAEGTGGATGELFF. DNA of the CDR3: TGTGCCAGCAGCGCAGAGGGGACAGGGGGCGCGACCGGGGAGCTGTTTTTT. Full variable domain (rest looked up from reference TRBV9 and TRBJ2-2): DSGVTQTPKHLITATGQRVTLRCSPRSGDLSVYWYQQSLDQGLQFLIQYYNGEERAKGNILERFSAQQFPDLHSELNLSSLELGDSALYFCASSAEGTGGATGELFFGEGSRLTVL.

The gene calls are TRBV7-6 and TRBJ1-1; the D gene is possibly TRBD1 (6 bases). CDR1 SGHVS and CDR2 FNYEAQ come from the germline V gene. Trimming pared 5 bases from V and 1 base from J, leaving 14 bases between. This CDR3 comprises 15 residues. The CDR3 bases are TGTGCCAGCAGCCAAGGGGGGGGAACGAACACTGAAGCTTTCTTT. This translates into CASSQGGGTNTEAFF.

The V gene is TRBV7-2, the J gene TRBJ2-7, with 12 bases that match TRBD2. The CDR3 loop spans 15 amino acids. V was clipped by 4 bases and J by 3 bases; unmatched bases: 4. Looked up from germline, CDR1 is SGHTA and CDR2 is FQGNSA. For the CDR3, the DNA is TGTGCCAGCAGCTCAAAGACTAGCGGGAGCTACGAGCAGTACTTC. Translating gives CASSSKTSGSYEQYF.

V and J are TRBV4-2 and TRBJ1-2; the match to TRBD1 covers 9 bases. The CDR3 has 15 amino acids. The V and J ends lost 5 bases and 6 bases, in that order; junction bases with no gene match: 10. CDR1 is LGHNA, CDR2 YNFKEQ, per germline. The CDR3 sequence: CASSYIQGALDGYTF. The CDR3, as DNA: TGTGCCAGCAGCTACATACAGGGGGCTTTGGATGGCTACACCTTC.

This clone is classed as medium-sized. The junction differs from germline at one of its ends, possibly a read error. V gene TRBV16 combines with J gene TRBJ2-1, with TRBD2 matching over 7 bases. The CDR3 length is 16 residues. CDR1 and CDR2 from the germline V gene are KGHSY and FQNENV. The CDR3 spells CASNQLVGEGSDEQFF. DNA of the CDR3: TGTGCCAGCAACCAACTCGTAGGGGAGGGGTCCGATGAGCAGTTCTTC.

This chain connects TRBV6-5 to TRBJ1-2, with TRBD1 identical over 8 bases. V dropped 6 bases and J dropped 4; count of bases not matched to a gene: 7. CDR1 is MNHEY and CDR2 is SVGAGI in the germline V gene. The CDR3 loop spans 14 amino acids. CDR3 amino acids: CASSHRDRPYGYTF. The CDR3 coding sequence is TGTGCCAGCAGCCACCGGGACAGGCCCTATGGCTACACCTTC.

V is TRBV27 and J is TRBJ2-7, with 7 nucleotides matching TRBD1. The CDR3 has 14 residues. After removal of 4 bases from V and 7 bases from J, the junction contained 10 bases not matched to a gene. Germline-derived CDR1 and CDR2 are MNHEY and SMNVEV (reference sequence). The CDR3 DNA sequence: TGTGCCAGCAGTTACACCGGGACAGCGAGAGAGCAGTACTTC. Amino acid sequence: CASSYTGTAREQYF.

V and J are TRBV6-5 and TRBJ1-2; TRBD1 might be the D (5 bases). The length of the CDR3 is 13 residues. V was pared by 4 bases and J by 3 bases, with 9 bases between. Germline CDR1 and CDR2: MNHEY and SVGAGI. The CDR3 loop reads CASSLGADYGYTF. The CDR3 DNA reads as TGTGCCAGCAGTTTAGGGGCAGACTATGGCTACACCTTC.

V is TRBV19 and J is TRBJ2-7; no clear D. Germline CDR1 reads LNHDA; CDR2 reads SQIVND (reference sequence). This CDR3 has 14 amino acids. V was cut by 3 bases and J by 1 base, with 10 bases left in between. The CDR3 loop is CASSMGITSYEQYF. The CDR3 nucleotides read TGTGCCAGTAGTATGGGAATTACTTCCTACGAGCAGTACTTC.

V gene TRBV13 combines with J gene TRBJ2-7; 8 nucleotides line up with TRBD1. Germline values: CDR1 PRHDT, CDR2 FYEKMQ (reference sequence). V lost 5 bases and J lost 3; bases outside the gene matches: 6. The CDR3 loop spans 14 amino acids. In DNA form, the CDR3 reads TGTGCCAGCAGCCCCCGACAGGGGAACTACGAGCAGTACTTC. It yields the protein CASSPRQGNYEQYF.

In its sample, this clone was seen once. The chain has TRBV19 and TRBJ2-7; weak D call: TRBD2 (5 bases). CDR3 length: 14 residues. The V gene's germline CDR1 is LNHDA and CDR2 SQIVND (reference sequence). Trimming removed 3 bases from V and 6 bases from J, with 15 bases in between. The CDR3 DNA follows: TGTGCCAGTAGTATTATGGCCGGGAATAGCGAGCAGTACTTC. This gives the protein CASSIMAGNSEQYF. Full variable domain (missing parts from reference TRBV19 and TRBJ2-7): DGGITQSPKYLFRKEGQNVTLSCEQNLNHDAMYWYRQDPGQGLRLIYYSQIVNDFQKGDIAEGYSVSREKKESFPLTVTSAQKNPTAFYLCASSIMAGNSEQYFGPGTRLTVT.

The chain carries TRBV2 and TRBJ1-2; D uncertain. Germline V CDR1 and CDR2: SNHLY, FYNNEI. This CDR3 contains 13 residues. The V gene lost 6 bases and the J gene lost 0 bases, with 8 bases spanning the gap. The CDR3 reads CASRQSTNYGYTF. Here the CDR3 DNA reads TGTGCCAGCAGGCAGAGCACTAACTATGGCTACACCTTC.

This chain uses TRBV5-1 with TRBJ1-1; maybe TRBD1 (5 bases). Germline V lookup: CDR1 SGHRS, CDR2 YFSETQ. V lost 3 bases and J lost 3, with 15 bases in between. This CDR3 is 15 amino acids long. This CDR3 reads CASSSFRRVYTEAFF. For the CDR3, the DNA is TGCGCCAGCAGCTCCTTCCGCAGGGTGTACACTGAAGCTTTCTTT.

The V gene is TRBV5-1, the J gene TRBJ1-1, with D maybe TRBD1 (5 bases). Trimming cost V 0 bases and J 5 bases, with 14 bases left between them. CDR1 SGHRS and CDR2 YFSETQ come from the germline V gene. The CDR3 extends over 15 amino acids. This chain's CDR3 is CASSLGQGGSTEAFF. The CDR3 DNA sequence: TGCGCCAGCAGCTTGGGGCAGGGAGGATCAACTGAAGCTTTCTTT.

The V call is TRBV6-1, the J call TRBJ1-2, with 8 bases lining up with TRBD1. Germline V gene data show CDR1 as MNHNS and CDR2 as SASEGT. Losses at the gene ends were 7 bases for V and 2 bases for J; bases not matched to a gene: 3. This CDR3 has 13 residues. The CDR3 coding sequence is TGTGCCAGCAACAGGGGGTTGAACTATGGCTACACCTTC. Translating gives CASNRGLNYGYTF.

This clone has a handful of counts. The chain couples TRBV6-1 to TRBJ2-1; D unresolved. Per the germline V gene, CDR1 is MNHNS and CDR2 is SASEGT. CDR3 length: 12 residues. The ends were cut back, 1 base at V and 11 bases at J, with 9 bases in the middle. CDR3 nucleotides: TGTGCCAGCAGTGAAGGTTGGCGCAAGCAGTTCTTC. It is translated as CASSEGWRKQFF.

This clone is judged medium-sized (0.01 to 0.1%). For the CDR3, the DNA is TGTGCCAGTAGTACTAAGACAGGATGGGGATCACCCCTCCACTTT. It is translated as CASSTKTGWGSPLHF. This sequence joins TRBV19 and TRBJ1-6; the D gene is possibly TRBD1 (6 bases). The germline V and J ends were trimmed by 4 bases and 10 bases, with 17 bases remaining between them. Germline V gene sequence: CDR1 LNHDA, CDR2 SQIVND (reference sequence). This CDR3 contains 15 residues.

The CDR3 reads CASSSRAEQYF. CDR3 nucleotides: TGTGCCAGCAGCTCCCGGGCCGAGCAGTACTTC. This sequence joins TRBV5-6 and TRBJ2-7; D not resolved. The CDR3 has 11 residues. The germline gives CDR1 SGHDT, CDR2 YYEEEE. Between the trimmed V and J ends, which lost 3 bases and 6 bases, there was a span of 7 bases.